This entry lists 28 T cell receptor beta chains sequenced from one sample in a study of beta chain features in type 1 diabetes. What was sequenced were expressed TCRB transcripts, since all of the isolated RNA had been reverse transcribed. The repertoire was sequenced with immunoSEQ multiplex PCR; TCRdb's copy has only in-frame clones and lacks some. The profile shows roughly 500,000 clones, over 25% of them singletons. Sequenced sample: naive CD4+ T cells from blood. These receptor sequences come from a man younger than 35 in good health.

The chain couples TRBV5-1 to TRBJ2-1, with 8 bases lining up with TRBD1. The CDR3 totals 14 residues. V shed 0 bases, J shed 5 bases, and the junction held 1 base outside the gene matches. The germline CDR1 and CDR2 sequences are SGHRS and YFSETQ. DNA for the CDR3: TGCGCCAGCAGCTTGGTACAGGGGGACAATGAGCAGTTCTTC. Its translation: CASSLVQGDNEQFF.

V is TRBV7-2 and J is TRBJ2-3, with 9 bases aligning to TRBD1. Germline V gives CDR1 SGHTA, CDR2 FQGNSA. This CDR3 has 16 amino acids. J lost 2 bases, V lost 5 bases, and 8 bases had no gene match. CDR3 sequence reads: CASSGRDRANTDTQYF. In DNA, the CDR3 is TGTGCCAGCAGCGGCAGGGACAGGGCTAACACAGATACGCAGTATTTT.

The chain recombines TRBV30 with TRBJ2-6; D uncertain. The CDR3 runs 14 residues. CDR1 GTSNPN and CDR2 SVGIG come from the germline V gene (reference sequence). V was pared by 5 bases and J by 0 bases, with 8 bases between. CDR3 residues: CAWAKSSGANVLTF. The CDR3 DNA follows: TGTGCCTGGGCTAAGAGCTCTGGGGCCAACGTCCTGACTTTC.

This chain joins TRBV19 and TRBJ1-1, with no clear D. CDR3 length: 13 amino acids. The V end was cut by 5 bases, the J end by 6 bases, with 13 bases between. CDR1 and CDR2 (germline): LNHDA, SQIVND (reference sequence). CDR3 sequence: CASSVGRAAEAFF. The CDR3 DNA is TGTGCCAGTAGTGTGGGCCGGGCGGCTGAAGCTTTCTTT.

The chain couples TRBV29-1 to TRBJ2-1, with TRBD2 matching over 9 bases. V lost 6 bases and J lost 7; bases outside the gene matches: 16. The germline gives CDR1 SQVTM, CDR2 ANQGSEA. CDR3 length: 16 amino acids. CDR3 residues: CSVPAAGGPGHNEQFF. CDR3 coding DNA: TGCAGCGTCCCCGCGGCGGGAGGGCCGGGGCATAATGAGCAGTTCTTC.

This clone was seen more than once but under ten times. The chain combines TRBV7-9 with TRBJ2-7, with D maybe TRBD2 (5 bases). CDR3 length: 14 residues. V was shortened by 0 bases and J by 3 bases, with 9 bases between the two germline ends. CDR1 and CDR2 from the germline V gene are SEHNR and FQNEAQ (reference sequence). The CDR3 DNA reads as TGTGCCAGCAGCTTAGCGGGGAGCCTCTACGAGCAGTACTTC. It is translated as CASSLAGSLYEQYF.

This sequence joins TRBV5-6 and TRBJ2-7; tentative D call: TRBD1 (6 bases). The V end was cut by 5 bases, the J end by 1 base, with 16 bases between. CDR1 is SGHDT, CDR2 YYEEEE, per germline. The CDR3 consists of 15 residues. The CDR3: CASSATGKRSYEQYF. In DNA form, the CDR3 reads TGTGCCAGCAGTGCGACAGGCAAAAGGTCCTACGAGCAGTACTTC.

The J gene is TRBJ2-5, the V gene TRBV7-2; D unclear. Germline assignment: CDR1 SGHTA and CDR2 FQGNSA. V lost 1 base, J lost 5 bases, and 14 bases lay in between. The length of the CDR3 is 15 residues. The CDR3 DNA reads as TGTGCCAGCAGCTTAGAAGGTCCCCTTATGGAGACCCAGTACTTC. Amino acid sequence: CASSLEGPLMETQYF. Using reference TRBV7-2 and TRBJ2-5 for the parts outside the CDR3, the full variable domain is GAGVSQSPSNKVTEKGKDVELRCDPISGHTALYWYRQSLGQGLEFLIYFQGNSAPDKSGLPSDRFSAERTGGSVSTLTIQRTQQEDSAVYLCASSLEGPLMETQYFGPGTRLLVL.

The V and J genes are TRBV4-1 and TRBJ2-7; D possibly corresponds to TRBD1 (7 bases). Looked up from germline, CDR1 is MGHRA and CDR2 is YSYEKL. The CDR3 contains 18 residues. V shed 1 base and J shed 2 bases, with 21 bases lying between them. Written as DNA, the CDR3 is TGCGCCAGCAGCCAAGTAAGTAAGGCGGGACAGTTGACCTACGAGCAGTACTTC. It codes for CASSQVSKAGQLTYEQYF.

The chain combines TRBV7-9 with TRBJ2-1, with D possibly being TRBD1 or TRBD2 (5 bases each). This CDR3 spans 16 amino acids. Trimming removed 4 bases from V and 0 bases from J, with 13 bases in between. Germline CDR1 reads SEHNR; CDR2 reads FQNEAQ (reference sequence). Here the CDR3 DNA reads TGTGCCAGCAGCTCCCCCGAGGGGAGCTCCTACAATGAGCAGTTCTTC. It specifies CASSSPEGSSYNEQFF. The complete variable domain, with remaining parts taken from reference TRBV7-9 and TRBJ2-1, reads DTGVSQNPRHKITKRGQNVTFRCDPISEHNRLYWYRQTLGQGPEFLTYFQNEAQLEKSRLLSDRFSAERPKGSFSTLEIQRTEQGDSAMYLCASSSPEGSSYNEQFFGPGTRLTVL.

This clone was detected only once. The gene calls are TRBV7-8 and TRBJ1-4; D not resolved. CDR3 length: 15 amino acids. V gave up 2 bases and J gave up 5 bases, with 12 bases separating them. Germline CDR1 is SGHVS and CDR2 is FQNEAQ. DNA of the CDR3: TGTGCCAGCAGCTTATCAGGACGGACGAATGAAAAACTGTTTTTT. Amino acid sequence: CASSLSGRTNEKLFF.

The V and J genes are TRBV2 and TRBJ2-4; D is possibly TRBD1 (5 bases). The germline gives CDR1 SNHLY, CDR2 FYNNEI. The V gene lost 6 bases and the J gene lost 3 bases, with 12 bases spanning the gap. This CDR3 is 14 amino acids long. CDR3 sequence: CASSVDRGKNIQYF. The DNA of the CDR3 is TGTGCCAGCAGCGTTGACAGAGGCAAAAACATTCAGTACTTC.

The chain uses TRBV15 and TRBJ2-1, with D uncertain. The V gene's germline CDR1 is LNHNV and CDR2 YYDKDF (reference sequence). V gave up 4 bases and J gave up 0 bases, with 13 bases separating them. The CDR3 consists of 16 residues. CDR3 in amino acids: CATSTRRAPSYNEQFF. The CDR3 DNA reads TGTGCCACCAGCACCCGACGAGCGCCCTCCTACAATGAGCAGTTCTTC.

The gene calls are TRBV13 and TRBJ2-3, with D perhaps TRBD1 (5 bases). Trimming shortened V by 0 bases and J by 1 base, and 11 bases separated the two germline ends. The CDR3 sequence is 16 residues long. Germline CDR1 and CDR2: PRHDT and FYEKMQ (reference sequence). The DNA of the CDR3 is TGTGCCAGCAGCTTAGGTCGCCAAGGGGGCACAGATACGCAGTATTTT. Translation: CASSLGRQGGTDTQYF.

CDR3 in amino acids: CSAVQGYTEAFF. For the CDR3, the DNA is TGCAGCGCCGTACAGGGTTACACTGAAGCTTTCTTT. The rearrangement uses TRBV29-1 and TRBJ1-1; D is possibly TRBD1 (6 bases). The CDR3 totals 12 residues. V was cut by 7 bases and J by 3 bases, with 12 bases left in between. Germline CDR1 reads SQVTM; CDR2 reads ANQGSEA.

The chain links TRBV7-9 to TRBJ2-7; D perhaps matches TRBD2 (5 bases). This CDR3 is built from 14 residues. The germline V gene encodes CDR1 SEHNR and CDR2 FQNEAQ (reference sequence). Between the trimmed V and J ends, which lost 1 base and 4 bases, there was a span of 11 bases. The CDR3 is CASSLVGSAYEQYF. The CDR3 DNA reads as TGTGCCAGCAGCTTAGTTGGTAGCGCTTACGAGCAGTACTTC. Together with reference TRBV7-9 and TRBJ2-7, the CDR3 gives the full variable domain: DTGVSQNPRHKITKRGQNVTFRCDPISEHNRLYWYRQTLGQGPEFLTYFQNEAQLEKSRLLSDRFSAERPKGSFSTLEIQRTEQGDSAMYLCASSLVGSAYEQYFGPGTRLTVT.

This clone has just a few counts. The rearrangement joins TRBV9 to TRBJ2-5; D is possibly TRBD2 (5 bases). The CDR3 runs 14 residues. The V and J ends lost 9 bases and 0 bases respectively, with 15 bases between them. Germline CDR1 SGDLS, CDR2 YYNGEE. CDR3 coding DNA: TGTGCCACCTCACCCGGGGTGTACCAAGAGACCCAGTACTTC. Its protein is CATSPGVYQETQYF.

The chain combines TRBV5-6 with TRBJ2-1; 11 positions match TRBD2. V lost 1 base, J lost 7 bases, and 1 base stayed unmatched. CDR1 and CDR2 (germline): SGHDT, YYEEEE. CDR3 length: 14 amino acids. The CDR3 coding sequence is TGTGCCAGCAGCTTGACTAGCGGGAGTAATGAGCAGTTCTTC. Its translation: CASSLTSGSNEQFF. The variable domain in full, with the rest retrieved from reference TRBV5-6 and TRBJ2-1, is DAGVTQSPTHLIKTRGQQVTLRCSPKSGHDTVSWYQQALGQGPQFIFQYYEEEERQRGNFPDRFSGHQFPNYSSELNVNALLLGDSALYLCASSLTSGSNEQFFGPGTRLTVL.

In its sample, this clone was seen a few times. The V and J genes are TRBV7-9 and TRBJ2-3; D is possibly TRBD2 (6 bases). Trimming pared 5 bases from V and 6 bases from J, leaving 24 bases between. The length of the CDR3 is 17 residues. CDR1 and CDR2 from the germline V gene are SEHNR and FQNEAQ (reference sequence). The CDR3 region is CASSPPTRGLVPDTQYF. CDR3 nucleotides: TGTGCCAGCAGCCCACCCACCCGGGGACTTGTCCCCGATACGCAGTATTTT.

This rearrangement joins TRBV2 to TRBJ2-4; 11 nucleotides match TRBD2. Germline values: CDR1 SNHLY, CDR2 FYNNEI. J lost 7 bases, V lost 6 bases, and 11 bases had no gene match. CDR3 length: 16 amino acids. The CDR3 coding sequence is TGTGCCAGCAGCACTACTAGCGGGAGCGGGGGGAACATTCAGTACTTC. It encodes CASSTTSGSGGNIQYF.

This clone has only one observation. The V gene is TRBV7-9, the J gene TRBJ2-2, with 7 bases fitting TRBD2. The CDR3 sequence is 16 residues long. The V and J ends lost 2 bases and 1 base, in that order; junction bases with no gene match: 4. CDR1 SEHNR and CDR2 FQNEAQ come from the germline V gene (reference sequence). CDR3 DNA: TGTGCCAGCAGCTTAACAGCGGGGATGAACACCGGGGAGCTGTTTTTT. The encoded protein is CASSLTAGMNTGELFF.

This clone has more than one count but fewer than ten. J is TRBJ2-6 and V is TRBV2; D uncertain. The CDR3 length is 12 residues. V gave up 7 bases and J gave up 4 bases, with 5 bases separating them. Germline lookup yields CDR1 SNHLY and CDR2 FYNNEI. CDR3 DNA: TGTGCCAGCAAGCGCGGGGCCAACGTCCTGACTTTC. Translated: CASKRGANVLTF.

This clone was recorded a few times. The rearrangement links TRBV9 to TRBJ1-2; tentatively, D is TRBD1 (5 bases). The CDR3 totals 13 residues. Germline V gene data show CDR1 as SGDLS and CDR2 as YYNGEE. Between the trimmed V and J ends, which lost 0 bases and 8 bases, there was a span of 11 bases. CDR3: CASSVGQGGGYTF. The DNA for the CDR3 is TGTGCCAGCAGCGTAGGGCAGGGAGGAGGCTACACCTTC.

This clone was recorded a few times. CDR3 sequence: CASSSNYNEQFF. DNA for the CDR3: TGTGCCAGCAGCTCCAACTACAATGAGCAGTTCTTC. This chain links TRBV7-2 with TRBJ2-1, with D hard to call. The CDR3 runs to 12 residues. The ends were cut back, 4 bases at V and 3 bases at J, with 4 bases in the middle. Germline V gene sequence: CDR1 SGHTA, CDR2 FQGNSA. Together with reference TRBV7-2 and TRBJ2-1, the CDR3 gives the full variable domain: GAGVSQSPSNKVTEKGKDVELRCDPISGHTALYWYRQSLGQGLEFLIYFQGNSAPDKSGLPSDRFSAERTGGSVSTLTIQRTQQEDSAVYLCASSSNYNEQFFGPGTRLTVL.

The chain recombines TRBV10-3 with TRBJ2-3, with 9 positions matching TRBD1. Unmatched junction bases numbered 8, after V lost 6 bases and J lost 13 bases. The germline V gene encodes CDR1 ENHRY and CDR2 SYGVKD. The CDR3 sequence is 12 residues long. In DNA, the CDR3 is TGTGCCATCAGGGAAACAGGGGGCGTAAAGTATTTT. This sequence encodes CAIRETGGVKYF.

The CDR3 DNA sequence: TGCGCCAGCAGCTTAGGCCTAGCGGAGGCCTACGAGCAGTACTTC. Its protein product is CASSLGLAEAYEQYF. V usage is TRBV5-1 and J usage is TRBJ2-7; 7 bases fit TRBD2. J lost 2 bases, V lost 2 bases, and 7 bases had no gene match. CDR3 length equals 15 residues. Germline V gives CDR1 SGHRS, CDR2 YFSETQ.

This clone has a single count. V is TRBV6-1 and J is TRBJ2-1; D may be TRBD2 (6 bases). V was clipped by 0 bases and J by 3 bases, with 9 bases between them. The CDR3 runs 15 residues. The germline gives CDR1 MNHNS, CDR2 SASEGT. DNA of the CDR3: TGTGCCAGCAGTGAAGCGAGTAGCGGCTACAATGAGCAGTTCTTC. Translated, it gives CASSEASSGYNEQFF.

This clone is a singleton in its sample. CDR3 sequence reads: CASSFREGSGEQYF. The CDR3 bases are TGTGCCAGCAGTTTCCGAGAGGGGTCAGGAGAGCAGTACTTC. The V gene is TRBV27, the J gene TRBJ2-7; D is perhaps TRBD1 or TRBD2 (5 bases each). Germline V gives CDR1 MNHEY, CDR2 SMNVEV (reference sequence). This CDR3 has 14 residues. V lost 3 bases to trimming and J lost 7 bases, with 16 bases between them.